This T cell receptor (beta chain) was sequenced during a study of T-cell memory formation after mild COVID-19. TCRdb reprocessed the 5' RACE reads via MiXCR and lists one record per CDR3 protein. Among 95,000 to 120,000 distinct CDR3 sequences listed, 22% were seen once. The CDR3 runs to 15 residues. Trimming removed 3 bases from V and 4 bases from J, with 13 bases in between. This clonotype was observed a few times. The receptor comes from a man between 18 and 29 years old who had mild COVID-19 (a few samples of this study predate the infection). Cell type and time point are not known. This chain joins TRBV12-3 or TRBV12-4 and TRBJ2-1, with D hard to call. Source material: PBMCs or a T cell subset sorted from them (not recorded which). The CDR3 bases are TGTGCCAGCAGTTTGGTCCTCACCACGTACAATGAGCAGTTCTTC. Amino acids: CASSLVLTTYNEQFF.